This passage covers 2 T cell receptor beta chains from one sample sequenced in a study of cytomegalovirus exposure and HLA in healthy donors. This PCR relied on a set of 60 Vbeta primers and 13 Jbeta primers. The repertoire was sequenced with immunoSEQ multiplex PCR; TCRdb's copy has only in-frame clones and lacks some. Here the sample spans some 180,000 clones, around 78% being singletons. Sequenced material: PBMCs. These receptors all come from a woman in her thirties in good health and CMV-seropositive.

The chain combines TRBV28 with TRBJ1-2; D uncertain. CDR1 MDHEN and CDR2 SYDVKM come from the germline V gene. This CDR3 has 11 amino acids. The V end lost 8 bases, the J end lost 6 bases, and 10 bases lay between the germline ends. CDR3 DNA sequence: TGTGCCAGCGGCCGGAGGGATGGCTACACCTTC. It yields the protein CASGRRDGYTF.

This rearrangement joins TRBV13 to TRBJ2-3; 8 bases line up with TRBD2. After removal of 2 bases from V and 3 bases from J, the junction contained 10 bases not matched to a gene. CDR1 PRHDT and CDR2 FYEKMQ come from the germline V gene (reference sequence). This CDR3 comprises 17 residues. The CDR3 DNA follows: TGTGCCAGCAGCTTAAGGGGGGGCGGGGGGTCTACAGATACGCAGTATTTT. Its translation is CASSLRGGGGSTDTQYF.